The subject of this entry is one T cell receptor beta chain. This sample is drawn from a study of cytomegalovirus exposure and HLA in healthy donors. Overall study context: As released early, the data held about 85 million unique TCRs from HLA-typed donors.

PCR involved 60 Vbeta and 13 Jbeta primers. Clones were read by immunoSEQ multiplex PCR, and TCRdb kept only the in-frame ones, dropping some. The sample has more than 150,000 clones; 75% to 90% are singletons. The sequenced material came from PBMCs. The sequence derives from a woman aged 18-29 years in good health and CMV-seronegative.

The CDR3 DNA follows: TGCGCCAGCCGGACAGGGCAAACTGGGGCCAACGTCCTGACTTTC. Translated: CASRTGQTGANVLTF. The rearrangement links TRBV10-1 to TRBJ2-6; 8 nucleotides line up with TRBD1. The CDR3 has 15 residues. Germline loops: CDR1 WNHNN, CDR2 SYGVQD (reference sequence). V gave up 8 bases and J gave up 2 bases; unmatched junction bases: 5.